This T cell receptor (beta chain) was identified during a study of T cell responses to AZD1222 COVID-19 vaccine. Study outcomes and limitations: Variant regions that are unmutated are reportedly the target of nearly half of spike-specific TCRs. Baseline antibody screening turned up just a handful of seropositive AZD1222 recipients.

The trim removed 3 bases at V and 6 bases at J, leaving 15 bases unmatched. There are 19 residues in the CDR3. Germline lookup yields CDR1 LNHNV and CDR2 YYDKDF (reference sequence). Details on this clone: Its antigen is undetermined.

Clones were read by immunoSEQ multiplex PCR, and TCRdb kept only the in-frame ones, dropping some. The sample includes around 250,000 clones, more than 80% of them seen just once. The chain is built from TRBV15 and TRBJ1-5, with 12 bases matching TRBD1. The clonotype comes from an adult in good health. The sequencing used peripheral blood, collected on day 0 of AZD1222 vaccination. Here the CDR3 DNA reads TGTGCCACCAGCAGCGGGACAGGGGGCCCGAGCTGGGGCGGTCAGCCCCAGCATTTT. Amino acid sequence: CATSSGTGGPSWGGQPQHF.